One sample yielded the 17 T cell receptor beta chains listed below, sequenced in a study of cytomegalovirus exposure and HLA in healthy donors. Primers: 60 Vbeta forward and 13 Jbeta reverse. TCRdb's copy holds only in-frame clones and misses some; the assay was immunoSEQ multiplex PCR. The table lists over 60,000 clones, 75% of them singletons. Material: PBMCs. These receptors all come from a man aged 65 to 85 in good health and CMV-seronegative.

The chain joins TRBV10-3 to TRBJ2-1; 8 bases are a match to TRBD2. CDR3 length: 16 amino acids. Germline V gene data show CDR1 as ENHRY and CDR2 as SYGVKD. J gave up 0 bases and V 3 bases, and 4 bases lay outside the gene matches. The CDR3 DNA is TGTGCCATCAGTGAACGGGAGGGCCTCTCCTACAATGAGCAGTTCTTC. Its protein product is CAISEREGLSYNEQFF.

Worth noting for this clone: One end of the junction varies from germline; a read error may be responsible. This chain uses TRBV6-5 with TRBJ2-7, with D perhaps matching TRBD1 (5 bases). Germline V gene sequence: CDR1 MNHEY, CDR2 SVGAGI. There are 16 residues in the CDR3. The CDR3 reads CASRYSLTATSYEQYF. In DNA form, the CDR3 reads TGTGCCAGCAGATACTCCCTGACAGCTACCTCCTACGAGCAGTACTTC.

In this sample, this clone turned up a few times. V is TRBV6-5 and J is TRBJ1-4; a weak D match, TRBD1 (5 bases). The CDR3 consists of 14 residues. The germline V and J ends were trimmed by 5 bases and 8 bases, with 15 bases remaining between them. In germline, CDR1 is MNHEY, CDR2 SVGAGI. The CDR3 is CASSGPGKGEKLFF. Written as DNA, the CDR3 is TGTGCCAGCAGTGGTCCTGGCAAGGGGGAAAAACTGTTTTTT.

The chain has TRBV7-2 and TRBJ2-3; 7 nucleotides line up with TRBD2. This CDR3 contains 16 residues. The V gene end was trimmed by 5 bases and the J gene end by 2 bases; junction bases not matched to a gene: 10. Germline CDR1 is SGHTA and CDR2 is FQGNSA. CDR3 residues: CASSPVWGRVTDTQYF. CDR3 DNA sequence: TGTGCCAGCAGCCCCGTGTGGGGGAGGGTCACAGATACGCAGTATTTT.

V gene TRBV5-1 combines with J gene TRBJ2-7; 11 bases are shared with TRBD2. The V gene end was trimmed by 5 bases and the J gene end by 5 bases; junction bases not matched to a gene: 9. Germline values: CDR1 SGHRS, CDR2 YFSETQ. There are 15 residues in the CDR3. CDR3 amino acids: CASRRGLADPNEQYF. The DNA for the CDR3 is TGCGCCAGCAGGAGGGGACTAGCGGATCCTAACGAGCAGTACTTC.

The chain links TRBV7-9 to TRBJ2-2, with TRBD1 identical over 7 bases. There are 14 residues in the CDR3. Germline-derived CDR1 and CDR2 are SEHNR and FQNEAQ (reference sequence). Germline trimming cut 1 base from V and 7 bases from J; bases unmatched to any gene: 3. The chain's CDR3 is CASSLEGAGGELFF. CDR3 in DNA: TGTGCCAGCAGCTTAGAGGGGGCTGGCGGGGAGCTGTTTTTT.

The chain is built from TRBV5-1 and TRBJ1-2; unclear D gene. The CDR3 is 15 amino acids. V dropped 4 bases and J dropped 1 base, with 14 bases sitting between them. CDR1 and CDR2 from the germline V gene are SGHRS and YFSETQ. CDR3 nucleotide sequence: TGCGCCAGCAGCCCTTCGGGAGAATTTAACTATGGCTACACCTTC. It translates to CASSPSGEFNYGYTF.

This chain connects TRBV6-1 to TRBJ2-5, with D perhaps matching TRBD1 (5 bases). This CDR3 spans 14 amino acids. CDR1 is MNHNS, CDR2 SASEGT, per germline. Deletions cut 5 bases from V and 0 bases from J, with 10 bases between. This chain's CDR3 is CASSQDRHQETQYF. The DNA of the CDR3 is TGTGCCAGCAGTCAAGACAGACACCAAGAGACCCAGTACTTC.

The V gene is TRBV11-2, the J gene TRBJ1-3, with D possibly matching TRBD1 (5 bases). The CDR3 is 16 amino acids. Germline V lookup: CDR1 SGHAT, CDR2 FQNNGV. Trimming stripped 1 base from V and 0 bases from J, with 10 bases between. CDR3 nucleotide sequence: TGTGCCAGCAGCTTAGTCCAGGGACTCTCTGGAAACACCATATATTTT. Residues: CASSLVQGLSGNTIYF.

This chain uses TRBV6-1 with TRBJ2-3, with 8 bases fitting TRBD1. V lost 4 bases to trimming and J lost 0 bases; unmatched junction nucleotides: 15. CDR1 and CDR2 from the germline V gene are MNHNS and SASEGT. This CDR3 is 19 amino acids long. The CDR3 spells CASSVGQGAFVFSTDTQYF. CDR3 in DNA: TGTGCCAGCAGTGTTGGGCAGGGGGCTTTCGTTTTTAGCACAGATACGCAGTATTTT.

This chain joins TRBV7-6 and TRBJ1-1; TRBD1 agrees at 7 bases. CDR3 size: 15 residues. The germline V gene has CDR1 SGHVS and CDR2 FNYEAQ. J was trimmed by 5 bases and V by 5 bases; bases with no gene match: 11. The CDR3 reads CASSPQTGRLTEAFF. DNA of the CDR3: TGTGCCAGCAGCCCTCAGACAGGGAGGTTGACTGAAGCTTTCTTT.

The J gene is TRBJ2-1, the V gene TRBV2; 12 bases are shared with TRBD2. V shed 2 bases and J 9 bases; nucleotides not matched to a gene: 11. Germline V gene lookup returns CDR1 SNHLY and CDR2 FYNNEI. The CDR3 runs 17 residues. CDR3 sequence reads: CASSEMFLAGGGSEQFF. CDR3 in DNA: TGTGCCAGCAGTGAAATGTTTCTAGCGGGGGGGGGCAGTGAGCAGTTCTTC.

The chain links TRBV27 to TRBJ2-4; 8 positions agree with TRBD1. This CDR3 is built from 15 residues. J gave up 3 bases and V 5 bases, and 6 bases lay outside the gene matches. Looked up from germline, CDR1 is MNHEY and CDR2 is SMNVEV (reference sequence). In nucleotides, the CDR3 is TGTGCCAGCAGTGCCCTCGGACAGGGCAAAAACATTCAGTACTTC. Translating it yields CASSALGQGKNIQYF.

V and J are TRBV9 and TRBJ1-3; 8 bases are shared with TRBD1. The length of the CDR3 is 17 residues. Germline lookup yields CDR1 SGDLS and CDR2 YYNGEE. V dropped 3 bases and J dropped 0; count of bases not matched to a gene: 8. The chain's CDR3 is CASSAGTGILSGNTIYF. As DNA, the CDR3 is TGTGCCAGCAGCGCCGGGACAGGCATCCTCTCTGGAAACACCATATATTTT.

The rearrangement joins TRBV30 to TRBJ1-6; TRBD1 might be the D (6 bases). This CDR3 is built from 17 residues. The germline V gene encodes CDR1 GTSNPN and CDR2 SVGIG (reference sequence). With 4 bases removed from V and 9 bases from J, the gap between germline ends came to 25 bases. The CDR3 region has the DNA TGTGCCTGGAAACTCGGGACCCTGATGGGAGGGGGTTCACCCCTCCACTTT. Protein product: CAWKLGTLMGGGSPLHF. The variable domain in full, with the rest retrieved from reference TRBV30 and TRBJ1-6, is SQTIHQWPATLVQPVGSPLSLECTVEGTSNPNLYWYRQAAGRGLQLLFYSVGIGQISSEVPQNLSASRPQDRQFILSSKKLLLSDSGFYLCAWKLGTLMGGGSPLHFGNGTRLTVT.

The V call is TRBV21-1, the J call TRBJ1-6; TRBD1 is the table's D call, not checked against the DNA. TRBV21-1 is labeled a pseudogene. This CDR3 has 11 residues. This CDR3 is CASSSCPGLHF. CDR3 in DNA: TGTGCCAGCAGCAGCTGCCCAGGCCTCCACTTT.

This chain connects TRBV7-9 to TRBJ2-6; D is undetermined. The CDR3 has 15 amino acids. V lost 2 bases to trimming and J lost 9 bases, with 14 bases between them. Germline V gene data show CDR1 as SEHNR and CDR2 as FQNEAQ (reference sequence). Written as DNA, the CDR3 is TGTGCCAGCAGCTTACTTGGCTTAGCCGTCAACGTCCTGACTTTC. It specifies CASSLLGLAVNVLTF. The variable domain in full, completed from reference TRBV7-9 and TRBJ2-6, reads DTGVSQNPRHKITKRGQNVTFRCDPISEHNRLYWYRQTLGQGPEFLTYFQNEAQLEKSRLLSDRFSAERPKGSFSTLEIQRTEQGDSAMYLCASSLLGLAVNVLTFGAGSRLTVL.